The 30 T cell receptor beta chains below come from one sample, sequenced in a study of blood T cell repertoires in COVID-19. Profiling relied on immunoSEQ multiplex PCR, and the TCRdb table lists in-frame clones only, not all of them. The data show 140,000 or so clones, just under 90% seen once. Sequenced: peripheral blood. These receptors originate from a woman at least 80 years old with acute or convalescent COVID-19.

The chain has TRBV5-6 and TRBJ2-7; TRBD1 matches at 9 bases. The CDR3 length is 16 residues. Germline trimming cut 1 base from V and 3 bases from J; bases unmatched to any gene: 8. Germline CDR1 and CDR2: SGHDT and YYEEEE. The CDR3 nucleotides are TGTGCCAGCAGCTTGCTGCCGGGACAGGGAGGCTACGAGCAGTACTTC. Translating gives CASSLLPGQGGYEQYF. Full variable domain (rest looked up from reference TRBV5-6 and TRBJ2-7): DAGVTQSPTHLIKTRGQQVTLRCSPKSGHDTVSWYQQALGQGPQFIFQYYEEEERQRGNFPDRFSGHQFPNYSSELNVNALLLGDSALYLCASSLLPGQGGYEQYFGPGTRLTVT.

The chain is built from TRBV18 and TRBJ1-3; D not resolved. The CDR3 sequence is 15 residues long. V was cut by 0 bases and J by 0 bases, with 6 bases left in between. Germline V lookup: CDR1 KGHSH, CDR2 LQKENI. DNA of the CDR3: TGTGCCAGCTCACCACCGGCCCACTCTGGAAACACCATATATTTT. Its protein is CASSPPAHSGNTIYF.

The CDR3 DNA reads TGTGCCAGCAGTTACTTAACGGACAGAAGTAATTCACCCCTCCACTTT. It encodes CASSYLTDRSNSPLHF. The chain carries TRBV6-5 and TRBJ1-6; the D gene is possibly TRBD1 (6 bases). CDR3 length equals 16 residues. The V end lost 1 base, the J end lost 6 bases, and 13 bases lay between the germline ends. In germline, CDR1 is MNHEY, CDR2 SVGAGI.

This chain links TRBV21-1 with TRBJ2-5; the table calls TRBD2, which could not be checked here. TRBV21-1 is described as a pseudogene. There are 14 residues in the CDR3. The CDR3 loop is CASSREGVPETQYF. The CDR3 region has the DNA TGTGCCAGCAGCAGGGAGGGCGTTCCGGAGACCCAGTACTTC.

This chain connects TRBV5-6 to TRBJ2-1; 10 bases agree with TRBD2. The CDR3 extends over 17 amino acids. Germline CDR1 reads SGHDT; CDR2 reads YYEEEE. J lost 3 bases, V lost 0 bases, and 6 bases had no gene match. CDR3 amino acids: CASSLVEAGGLYNEQFF. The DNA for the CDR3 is TGTGCCAGCAGCTTGGTCGAAGCGGGGGGGCTCTACAATGAGCAGTTCTTC.

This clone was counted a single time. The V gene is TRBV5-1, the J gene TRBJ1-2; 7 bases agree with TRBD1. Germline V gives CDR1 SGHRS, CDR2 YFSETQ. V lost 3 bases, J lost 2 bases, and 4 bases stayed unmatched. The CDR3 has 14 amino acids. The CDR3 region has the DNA TGCGCCAGCAGCTCGGGACAGCTCAACTATGGCTACACCTTC. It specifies CASSSGQLNYGYTF.

CDR3 coding DNA: TGTGCCAGCATCAGGGACAGGATCTATGGCTACACCTTC. Its translation is CASIRDRIYGYTF. The rearrangement links TRBV6-5 to TRBJ1-2; 8 positions agree with TRBD1. The trim removed 7 bases at V and 4 bases at J, leaving 5 bases unmatched. Germline V gene data show CDR1 as MNHEY and CDR2 as SVGAGI. This CDR3 is 13 amino acids long.

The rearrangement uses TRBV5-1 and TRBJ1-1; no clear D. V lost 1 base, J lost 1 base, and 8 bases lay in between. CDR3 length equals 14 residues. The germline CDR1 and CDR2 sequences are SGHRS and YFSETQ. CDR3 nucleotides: TGCGCCAGCAGCTTGACATCTGAGAACACTGAAGCTTTCTTT. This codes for CASSLTSENTEAFF.

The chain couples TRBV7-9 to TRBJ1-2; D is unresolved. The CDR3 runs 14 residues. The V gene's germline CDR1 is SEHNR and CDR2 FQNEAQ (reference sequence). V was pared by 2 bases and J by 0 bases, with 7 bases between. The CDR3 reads CASSLTQTNYGYTF. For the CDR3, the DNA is TGTGCCAGCAGCTTAACACAGACTAACTATGGCTACACCTTC.

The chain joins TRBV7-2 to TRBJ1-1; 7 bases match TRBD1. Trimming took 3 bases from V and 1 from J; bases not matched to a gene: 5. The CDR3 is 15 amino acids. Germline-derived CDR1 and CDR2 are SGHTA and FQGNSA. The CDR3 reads CASSFQTGSNTEAFF. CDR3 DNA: TGTGCCAGCAGCTTCCAGACAGGGTCGAACACTGAAGCTTTCTTT.

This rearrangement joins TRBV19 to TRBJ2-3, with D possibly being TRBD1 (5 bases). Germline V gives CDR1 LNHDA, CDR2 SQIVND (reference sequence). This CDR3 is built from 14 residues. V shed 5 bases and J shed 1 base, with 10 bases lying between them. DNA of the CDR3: TGTGCCAGTAGTCACAGGCCACGCACAGATACGCAGTATTTT. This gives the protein CASSHRPRTDTQYF.

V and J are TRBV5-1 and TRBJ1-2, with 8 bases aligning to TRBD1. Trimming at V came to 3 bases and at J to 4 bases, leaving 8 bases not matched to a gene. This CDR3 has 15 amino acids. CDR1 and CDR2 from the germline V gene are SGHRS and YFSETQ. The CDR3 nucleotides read TGCGCCAGCAGCTCACTCGGACAGGGTGGCTATGGCTACACCTTC. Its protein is CASSSLGQGGYGYTF.

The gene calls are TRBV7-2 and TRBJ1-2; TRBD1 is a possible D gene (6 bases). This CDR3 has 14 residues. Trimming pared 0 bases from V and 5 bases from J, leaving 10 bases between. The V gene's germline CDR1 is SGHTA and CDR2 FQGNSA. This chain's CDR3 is CASSLAKGVYGYTF. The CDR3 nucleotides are TGTGCCAGCAGCTTAGCGAAGGGGGTTTATGGCTACACCTTC.

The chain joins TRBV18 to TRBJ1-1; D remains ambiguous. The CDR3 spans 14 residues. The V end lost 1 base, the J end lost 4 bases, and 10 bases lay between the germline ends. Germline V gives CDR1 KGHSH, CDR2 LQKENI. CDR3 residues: CASSPLEGGTEAFF. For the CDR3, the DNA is TGTGCCAGCTCACCACTTGAAGGAGGCACTGAAGCTTTCTTT.

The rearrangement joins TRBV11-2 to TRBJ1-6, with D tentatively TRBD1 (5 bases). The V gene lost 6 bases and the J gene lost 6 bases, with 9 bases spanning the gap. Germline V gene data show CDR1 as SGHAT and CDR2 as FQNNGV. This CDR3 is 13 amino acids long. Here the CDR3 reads CASRRDFNSPLHF. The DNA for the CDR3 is TGTGCCAGCAGAAGGGACTTTAATTCACCCCTCCACTTT.

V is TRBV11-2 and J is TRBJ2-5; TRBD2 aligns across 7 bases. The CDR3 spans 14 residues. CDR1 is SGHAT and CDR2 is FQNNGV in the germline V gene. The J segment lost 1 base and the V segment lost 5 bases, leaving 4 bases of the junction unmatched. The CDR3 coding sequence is TGTGCCAGCAGCCTCTGGGGGGGCCAAGAGACCCAGTACTTC. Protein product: CASSLWGGQETQYF.

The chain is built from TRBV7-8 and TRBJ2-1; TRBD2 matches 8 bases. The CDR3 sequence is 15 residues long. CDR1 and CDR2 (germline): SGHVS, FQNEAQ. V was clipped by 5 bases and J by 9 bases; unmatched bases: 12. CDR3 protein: CASSHPFRGGGEQFF. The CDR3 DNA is TGTGCCAGCAGCCATCCTTTTCGGGGGGGCGGTGAGCAGTTCTTC.

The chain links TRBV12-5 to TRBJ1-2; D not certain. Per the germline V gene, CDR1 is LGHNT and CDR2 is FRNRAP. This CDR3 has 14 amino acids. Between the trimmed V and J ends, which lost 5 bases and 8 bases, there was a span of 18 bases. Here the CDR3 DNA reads TGTGCTAGTGGTCTCGTAGAGGAAGCGGGAGGCTACACCTTC. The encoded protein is CASGLVEEAGGYTF.

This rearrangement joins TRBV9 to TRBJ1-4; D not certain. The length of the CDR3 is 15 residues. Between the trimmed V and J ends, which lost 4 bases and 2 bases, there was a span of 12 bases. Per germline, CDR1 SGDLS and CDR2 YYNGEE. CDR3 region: CASSLRGDTNEKLFF. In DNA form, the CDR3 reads TGTGCCAGCAGCCTCCGGGGTGATACTAATGAAAAACTGTTTTTT.

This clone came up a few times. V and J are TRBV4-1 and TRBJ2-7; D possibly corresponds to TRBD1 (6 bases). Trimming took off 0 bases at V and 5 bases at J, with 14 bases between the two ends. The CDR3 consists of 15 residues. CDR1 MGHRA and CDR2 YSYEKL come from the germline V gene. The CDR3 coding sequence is TGCGCCAGCAGCCAAGAAGTAACAGGGTACCACGAGCAGTACTTC. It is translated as CASSQEVTGYHEQYF.

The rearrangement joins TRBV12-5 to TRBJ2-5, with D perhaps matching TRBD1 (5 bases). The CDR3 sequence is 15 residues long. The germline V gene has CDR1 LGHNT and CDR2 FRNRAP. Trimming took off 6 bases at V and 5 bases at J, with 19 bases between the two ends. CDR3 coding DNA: TGTGCTAGTGGCATGGGGCGACGGTGGGGCGAGACCCAGTACTTC. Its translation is CASGMGRRWGETQYF.

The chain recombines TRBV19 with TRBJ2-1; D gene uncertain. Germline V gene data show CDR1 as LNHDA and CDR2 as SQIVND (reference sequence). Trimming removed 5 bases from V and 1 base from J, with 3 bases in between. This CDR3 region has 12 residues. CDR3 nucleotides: TGTGCCAGTAGTCCATCCTACAATGAGCAGTTCTTC. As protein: CASSPSYNEQFF.

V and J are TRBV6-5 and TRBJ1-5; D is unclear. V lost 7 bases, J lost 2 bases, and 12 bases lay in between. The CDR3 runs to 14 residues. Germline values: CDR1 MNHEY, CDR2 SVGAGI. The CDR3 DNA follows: TGTGCCAGCATCTCTACCGGGGGCAATCAGCCCCAGCATTTT. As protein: CASISTGGNQPQHF.

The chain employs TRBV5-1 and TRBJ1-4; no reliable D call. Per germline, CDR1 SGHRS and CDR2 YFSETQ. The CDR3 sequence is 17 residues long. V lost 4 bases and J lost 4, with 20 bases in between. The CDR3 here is CASSPGASVSNNEKLFF. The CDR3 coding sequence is TGCGCCAGCAGCCCCGGAGCCTCGGTGTCCAATAATGAAAAACTGTTTTTT.

As DNA, the CDR3 is TGTGCCTGGAGTGTACGGCTCGGGGATGGCTACACCTTC. Translated, it gives CAWSVRLGDGYTF. J is TRBJ1-2 and V is TRBV30, with unresolved D. From germline, CDR1 is GTSNPN and CDR2 SVGIG (reference sequence). Between the trimmed V and J ends, which lost 0 bases and 6 bases, there was a span of 11 bases. The CDR3 length is 13 residues.

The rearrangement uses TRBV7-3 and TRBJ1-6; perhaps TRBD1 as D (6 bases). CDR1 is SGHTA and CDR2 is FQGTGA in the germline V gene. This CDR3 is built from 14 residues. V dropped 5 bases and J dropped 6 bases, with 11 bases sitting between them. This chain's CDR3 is CASSTGTTNSPLHF. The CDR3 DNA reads TGTGCCAGCAGCACCGGGACAACTAATTCACCCCTCCACTTT.

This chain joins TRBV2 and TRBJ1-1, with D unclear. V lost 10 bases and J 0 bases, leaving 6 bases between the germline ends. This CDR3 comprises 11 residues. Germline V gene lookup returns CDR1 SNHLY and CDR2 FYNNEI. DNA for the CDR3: TGTGCCACTCAGATGAACACTGAAGCTTTCTTT. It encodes CATQMNTEAFF.

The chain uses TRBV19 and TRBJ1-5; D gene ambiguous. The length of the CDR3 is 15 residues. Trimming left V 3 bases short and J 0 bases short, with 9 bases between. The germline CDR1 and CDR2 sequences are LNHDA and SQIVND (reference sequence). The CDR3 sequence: CASSIQVYSNQPQHF. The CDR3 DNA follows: TGTGCCAGTAGTATCCAGGTCTATAGCAATCAGCCCCAGCATTTT.

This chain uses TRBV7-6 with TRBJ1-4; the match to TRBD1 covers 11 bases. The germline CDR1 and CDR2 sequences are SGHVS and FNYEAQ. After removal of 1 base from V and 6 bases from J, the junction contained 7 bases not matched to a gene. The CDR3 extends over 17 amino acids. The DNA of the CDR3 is TGTGCCAGCAGCTTAGGGATACCGGGACAGGGGGATGAAAAACTGTTTTTT. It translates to CASSLGIPGQGDEKLFF.

The CDR3 nucleotides read TGTGCCTGGAGTGTGAATTCAGGGGCCTATGGCTACACCTTC. It specifies CAWSVNSGAYGYTF. The rearrangement joins TRBV30 to TRBJ1-2; D may be TRBD1 (6 bases). The CDR3 spans 14 residues. V was trimmed by 0 bases and J by 4 bases, leaving 12 bases between them. CDR1 and CDR2 from the germline V gene are GTSNPN and SVGIG (reference sequence).